This T cell receptor beta chain was sequenced during a study of T cells in Graves' hyperthyroidism and ophthalmopathy. Looked up from germline, CDR1 is MNHEY and CDR2 is SMNVEV (reference sequence). V gave up 3 bases and J gave up 4 bases; unmatched junction bases: 8. The CDR3 covers 17 residues. Study-wide results and caveats: The majority of expanded thyroid clonotypes above 0.001 also appeared in blood.

Amplification of TCR beta CDR3 regions used RNA as the template. First-round RT-PCR of the TCR CDR3 relied on the HTBI primer set. TCRdb called the multiplex PCR reads again in MiXCR, with one record for every CDR3 protein. The sample includes about 380,000 distinct CDR3 sequences, approximately 13% seen only once; the top ten take 20%. As concerns this clonotype: Its antigen is not known.

This sequence was found in a man younger than 45 with Graves' hyperthyroidism that later progressed to Graves' ophthalmopathy. The sequenced sample consisted of blood. V usage is TRBV27 and J usage is TRBJ2-1, with 11 bases fitting TRBD2. The CDR3 spells CASSFSTSGGSYNEQFF. The CDR3 DNA sequence: TGTGCCAGCAGTTTCTCTACTAGCGGGGGCTCTTACAATGAGCAGTTCTTC.